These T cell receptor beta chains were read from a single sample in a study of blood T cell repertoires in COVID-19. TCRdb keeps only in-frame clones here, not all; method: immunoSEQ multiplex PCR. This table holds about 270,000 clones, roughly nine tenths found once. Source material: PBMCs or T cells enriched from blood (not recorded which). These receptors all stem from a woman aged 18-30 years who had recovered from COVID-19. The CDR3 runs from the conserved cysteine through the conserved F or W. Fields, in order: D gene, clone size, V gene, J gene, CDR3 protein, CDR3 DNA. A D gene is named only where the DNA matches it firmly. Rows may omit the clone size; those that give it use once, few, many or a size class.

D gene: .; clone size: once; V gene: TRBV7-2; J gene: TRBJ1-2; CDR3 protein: CASSFAGYGYTF; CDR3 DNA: TGTGCCAGCAGCTTTGCAGGGTATGGCTACACCTTC
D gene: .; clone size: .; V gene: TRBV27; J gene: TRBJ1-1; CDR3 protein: CASNIQGFTSEAFF; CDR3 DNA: TGTGCCAGCAATATACAGGGTTTCACTTCTGAAGCTTTCTTT
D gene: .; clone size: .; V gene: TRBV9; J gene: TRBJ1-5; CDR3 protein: CASSVSDRPYSNQPQHF; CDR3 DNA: TGTGCCAGCAGCGTTTCTGACAGGCCGTATAGCAATCAGCCCCAGCATTTT
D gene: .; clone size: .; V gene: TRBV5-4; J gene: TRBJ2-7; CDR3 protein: CASSADSPYEQYF; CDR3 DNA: TGTGCCAGCAGCGCCGACAGTCCCTACGAGCAGTACTTC
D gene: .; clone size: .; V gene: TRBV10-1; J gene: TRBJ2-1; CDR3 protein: CASSDGGQNNEQFF; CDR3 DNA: TGCGCCAGCAGTGACGGGGGTCAAAACAATGAGCAGTTCTTC
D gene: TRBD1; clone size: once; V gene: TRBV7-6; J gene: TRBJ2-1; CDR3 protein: CASSSPGQGFENEQFF; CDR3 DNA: TGTGCCAGCAGCTCTCCGGGACAGGGATTTGAGAATGAGCAGTTCTTC
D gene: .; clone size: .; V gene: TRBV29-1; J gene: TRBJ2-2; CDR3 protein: CSALDSPGELFF; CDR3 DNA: TGCAGCGCCCTAGACAGTCCCGGGGAGCTGTTTTTT
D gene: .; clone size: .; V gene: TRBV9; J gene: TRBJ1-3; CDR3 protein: CASSVGPSGNTIYF; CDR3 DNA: TGTGCCAGCAGCGTTGGCCCCTCTGGAAACACCATATATTTT
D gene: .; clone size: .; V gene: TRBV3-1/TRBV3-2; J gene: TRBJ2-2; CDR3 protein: CASSPTGLENTGELFF; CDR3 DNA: TGTGCCAGCAGCCCGACAGGCCTCGAGAACACCGGGGAGCTGTTTTTT
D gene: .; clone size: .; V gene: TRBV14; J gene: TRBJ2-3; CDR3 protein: CASSHRDSRSLDTQYF; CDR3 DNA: TGTGCCAGCAGCCATCGGGACTCTAGAAGTTTGGATACGCAGTATTTT
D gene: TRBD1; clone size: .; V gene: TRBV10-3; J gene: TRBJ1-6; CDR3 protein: CAISSGTGEDSPLHF; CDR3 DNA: TGTGCCATCAGCTCCGGGACAGGGGAGGATTCACCCCTCCACTTT
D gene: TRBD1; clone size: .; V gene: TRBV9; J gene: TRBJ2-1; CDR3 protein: CASSVRGQGYNEQFF; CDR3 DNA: TGTGCCAGCAGCGTTCGGGGACAGGGCTACAATGAGCAGTTCTTC
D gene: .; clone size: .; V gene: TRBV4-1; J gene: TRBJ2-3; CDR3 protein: CASSQDRMGQGRRWGTDTQYF; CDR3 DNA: TGCGCCAGCAGCCAAGATCGGATGGGGCAGGGTAGACGGTGGGGCACAGATACGCAGTATTTT
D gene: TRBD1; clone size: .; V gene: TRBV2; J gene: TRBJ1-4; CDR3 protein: CASNLQGAREKLFF; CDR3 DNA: TGTGCCAGCAACTTACAGGGGGCGAGGGAAAAACTGTTTTTT
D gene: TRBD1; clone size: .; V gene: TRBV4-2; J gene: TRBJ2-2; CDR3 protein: CASSQDSGGSGELFF; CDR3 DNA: TGTGCCAGCAGCCAAGATTCAGGGGGCTCCGGGGAGCTGTTTTTT
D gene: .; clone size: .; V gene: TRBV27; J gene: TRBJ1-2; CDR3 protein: CASSFTGRSNYGYTF; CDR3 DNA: TGTGCCAGCAGTTTCACAGGTCGCTCTAACTATGGCTACACCTTC
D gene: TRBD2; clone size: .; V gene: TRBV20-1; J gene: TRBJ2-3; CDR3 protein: CSASLLAGGPASWYF; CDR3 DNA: TGCAGTGCTAGTCTACTAGCGGGGGGGCCAGCATCTTGGTATTTT
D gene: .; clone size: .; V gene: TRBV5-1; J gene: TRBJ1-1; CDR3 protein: CASSQPRGRVNTEAFF; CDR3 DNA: TGCGCCAGCAGCCAGCCCCGGGGAAGGGTGAACACTGAAGCTTTCTTT
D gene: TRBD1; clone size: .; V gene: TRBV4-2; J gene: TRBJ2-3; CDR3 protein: CASSQDGGQGADTQYF; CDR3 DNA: TGTGCCAGCAGCCAAGATGGTGGACAGGGCGCAGATACGCAGTATTTT